One and the same sample provided the 9 T cell receptor beta chains below, sequenced in a study of blood T cell repertoires in COVID-19. The table came from immunoSEQ multiplex PCR; TCRdb's copy has only in-frame clones and leaves some out. The repertoire holds over 200,000 clones, around 90% seen once, with around 12% in the top ten. The specimen sequenced was peripheral blood. The receptors originated from a woman aged 18-30 years who had recovered from COVID-19.

The chain links TRBV2 to TRBJ2-7, with a weak D call TRBD2 (7 bases). The germline gives CDR1 SNHLY, CDR2 FYNNEI. The length of the CDR3 is 14 residues. V lost 7 bases to trimming and J lost 2 bases, with 15 bases between them. CDR3 coding DNA: TGTGCCAGCACGGTGCGGGGGCCTCCCTACGAGCAGTACTTC. It codes for CASTVRGPPYEQYF.

The V and J genes are TRBV11-2 and TRBJ2-1; 12 bases match TRBD2. Per the germline V gene, CDR1 is SGHAT and CDR2 is FQNNGV. This CDR3 is built from 17 residues. The V gene end was trimmed by 1 base and the J gene end by 2 bases; junction bases not matched to a gene: 3. CDR3 coding DNA: TGTGCCAGCAGCTTAGCCCGACTAGCGGGAGCCTACAATGAGCAGTTCTTC. Its translation is CASSLARLAGAYNEQFF.

The CDR3 nucleotides are TGTGCCAGCAGTTTATCACTAGCGGGGCCCTACGAGCAGTACTTC. Amino acids: CASSLSLAGPYEQYF. The chain uses TRBV27 and TRBJ2-7, with 10 bases matching TRBD2. The CDR3 contains 15 residues. V lost 0 bases, J lost 2 bases, and 1 base stayed unmatched. Per germline, CDR1 MNHEY and CDR2 SMNVEV (reference sequence).

The chain links TRBV19 to TRBJ1-1; D is undetermined. The CDR3 is made up of 14 amino acids. Trimming took 1 base from V and 0 from J, leaving 6 bases between them. Germline CDR1 and CDR2: LNHDA and SQIVND (reference sequence). CDR3 sequence: CASSIGAMNTEAFF. CDR3 sequence (DNA): TGTGCCAGTAGTATAGGGGCCATGAACACTGAAGCTTTCTTT.

This clone was seen a handful of times. The genes are TRBV19 and TRBJ1-3, with TRBD1 as a possible D gene (5 bases). With 5 bases removed from V and 3 bases from J, the gap between germline ends came to 8 bases. Germline CDR1 LNHDA, CDR2 SQIVND (reference sequence). This CDR3 comprises 13 residues. The CDR3 region has the DNA TGTGCCAGTAGTGTGACAGATGGAAACACCATATATTTT. It encodes CASSVTDGNTIYF.

The rearrangement joins TRBV7-6 to TRBJ2-2, with 8 positions matching TRBD2. With 4 bases clipped from V and 8 bases from J, the junction kept 12 bases outside the gene matches. There are 16 residues in the CDR3. Per the germline V gene, CDR1 is SGHVS and CDR2 is FNYEAQ. The CDR3 sequence: CASSSPTRGGRGELFF. The CDR3 DNA reads as TGTGCCAGCAGCTCCCCTACACGGGGGGGAAGAGGGGAGCTGTTTTTT.

V and J are TRBV13 and TRBJ1-2, with D perhaps matching TRBD1 (6 bases). This CDR3 is 13 amino acids long. The germline V gene has CDR1 PRHDT and CDR2 FYEKMQ (reference sequence). V gave up 3 bases and J gave up 6 bases, with 11 bases separating them. CDR3 sequence: CASSLGGGDGYTF. CDR3 nucleotide sequence: TGTGCCAGCAGCTTGGGAGGGGGTGATGGCTACACCTTC.

Turning to this clone: In the same sample, other DNA sequences code for this CDR3. The chain couples TRBV19 to TRBJ2-7, with TRBD2 matching 7 bases. V lost 1 base, J lost 0 bases, and 0 bases stayed unmatched. This CDR3 comprises 14 residues. CDR1 is LNHDA, CDR2 SQIVND, per germline (reference sequence). For the CDR3, the DNA is TGTGCCAGTAGTATAGGCGGGAGCTCCTACGAGCAGTACTTC. Translating gives CASSIGGSSYEQYF.

This chain's CDR3 is CASSPFSRERTNYGYTF. CDR3 DNA: TGTGCCAGCAGCCCCTTCAGCCGCGAGAGGACAAACTATGGCTACACCTTC. The chain combines TRBV5-6 with TRBJ1-2, with a possible D match to TRBD1 (5 bases). V gave up 4 bases and J gave up 2 bases, with 21 bases separating them. This CDR3 has 17 amino acids. Germline V gene sequence: CDR1 SGHDT, CDR2 YYEEEE.